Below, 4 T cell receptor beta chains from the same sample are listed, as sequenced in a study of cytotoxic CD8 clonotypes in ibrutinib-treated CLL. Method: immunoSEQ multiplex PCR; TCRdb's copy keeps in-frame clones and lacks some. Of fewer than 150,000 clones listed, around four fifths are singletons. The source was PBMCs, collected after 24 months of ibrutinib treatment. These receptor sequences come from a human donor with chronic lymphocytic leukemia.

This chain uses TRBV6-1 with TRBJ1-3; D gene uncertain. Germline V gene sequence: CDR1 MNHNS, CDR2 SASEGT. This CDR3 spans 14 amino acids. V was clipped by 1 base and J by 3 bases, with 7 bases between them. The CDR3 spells CASSEGPHGNTIYF. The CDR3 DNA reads TGTGCCAGCAGTGAAGGGCCCCATGGAAACACCATATATTTT.

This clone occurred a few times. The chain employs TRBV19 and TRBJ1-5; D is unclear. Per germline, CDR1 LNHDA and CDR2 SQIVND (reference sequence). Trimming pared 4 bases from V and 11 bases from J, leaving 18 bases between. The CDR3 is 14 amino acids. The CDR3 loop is CASSSQPPRRAQHF. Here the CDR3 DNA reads TGTGCCAGTAGTAGTCAGCCTCCCCGGAGGGCCCAGCATTTT.

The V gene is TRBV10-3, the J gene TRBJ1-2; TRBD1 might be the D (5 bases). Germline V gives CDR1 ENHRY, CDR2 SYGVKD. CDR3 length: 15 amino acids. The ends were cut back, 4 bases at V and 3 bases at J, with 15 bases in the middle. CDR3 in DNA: TGTGCCATCAGTGCCTTCGATGGGGGTCACTATGGCTACACCTTC. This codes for CAISAFDGGHYGYTF.

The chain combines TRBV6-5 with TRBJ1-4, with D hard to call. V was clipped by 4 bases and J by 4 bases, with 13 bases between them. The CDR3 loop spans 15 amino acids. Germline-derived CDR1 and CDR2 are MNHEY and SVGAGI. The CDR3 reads CASSSLLAGNEKLFF. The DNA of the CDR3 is TGTGCCAGCAGTTCCCTACTTGCCGGTAATGAAAAACTGTTTTTT.